The rows below give T cell receptor beta chains drawn from one sample of a study of blood T cell repertoires in COVID-19. Sequenced by immunoSEQ multiplex PCR; TCRdb stores in-frame clones only, minus some. The sample shows 140,000 or so clones, around three quarters of them seen only once. The specimen was peripheral blood. The receptor source for this set is a man over 45 with active or convalescent COVID-19. CDR3s leave out the opening cysteine and the closing phenylalanine or tryptophan. The D gene is left open where the match is weak.

v_call	d_call	j_call	cdr3_aa
TRBV27	-	TRBJ2-1	ASRKPDYQSVSSYNEQF
TRBV10-2	-	TRBJ2-1	ASSDLKRDTYNEQF
TRBV19	TRBD2	TRBJ2-1	ASSMRLAGSYNEQF
TRBV30	TRBD2	TRBJ2-3	AWGGRGTDTQY
TRBV9	-	TRBJ2-6	ASSGSSGANVLT
TRBV5-1	-	TRBJ2-2	ASSSRGGDTGELF
TRBV5-4	-	TRBJ2-2	ASSSPQVPRQLF
TRBV6-6	-	TRBJ2-1	ASGYSFNDEQF
TRBV27	TRBD1	TRBJ1-2	ASSSWTWTGADHGYT
TRBV28	-	TRBJ1-3	ASTTTGPSGNTIY
TRBV19	TRBD1	TRBJ1-5	ASREGQGRQPQH
TRBV24-1	TRBD2	TRBJ2-3	ATSDFAGGGLDPDTQY
TRBV28	-	TRBJ2-7	ASSFGSGMPSYEQY
TRBV5-4	-	TRBJ2-1	ASSPNYHNEQF
TRBV29-1	-	TRBJ1-1	SVVVGGYGTEAF
TRBV19	TRBD1	TRBJ2-7	ASSDQGAPPYEQY
TRBV21-1	-	TRBJ2-1	ARTSGYNEQF
TRBV2	TRBD2	TRBJ2-1	ASEPGLANNEQF
TRBV19	-	TRBJ1-2	ASSIVDLQGYNYGYT
TRBV11-3	-	TRBJ1-3	ASSNGDTIY
TRBV4-1	-	TRBJ1-1	ASSKDRNTEAF
TRBV15	TRBD1	TRBJ2-7	ATSRDQGQVY
TRBV27	-	TRBJ2-1	ASSSRGGWLNEQF
TRBV7-3	TRBD2	TRBJ2-2	ASSFGLAGVGTGELF
TRBV24-1	TRBD1	TRBJ2-4	ATSDPDRGNIQY
TRBV10-3	TRBD2	TRBJ2-7	AIKGGRALYEQY
TRBV19	-	TRBJ1-5	ASSIAGTQH
TRBV4-1	TRBD2	TRBJ2-2	ASSFRLAGNTGELF
TRBV7-6	-	TRBJ2-3	ASTQRGWSTDTQY
TRBV7-3	-	TRBJ2-2	ASSFYGGSGELF
TRBV5-5	TRBD1	TRBJ1-4	ASSFSQGGGEKLF
TRBV6-5	-	TRBJ1-1	ASSYDGGTEAF
TRBV2	-	TRBJ2-7	ASMAGSYEQY
TRBV27	TRBD2	TRBJ2-3	ASSFSSGRARGTQY
TRBV6-5	-	TRBJ2-1	ASSLTGLGGNEQF
TRBV10-1	TRBD1	TRBJ1-1	ASSESYRGDTEAF
TRBV6-2/TRBV6-3	-	TRBJ2-1	AGSRDTNEQF